Sequencing of this TCR beta chain was carried out in a study of cytomegalovirus exposure and HLA in healthy donors. Overall study findings and caveats: Per published reports, the classifier diagnosed cytomegalovirus status with high specificity and sensitivity.

The CDR3 length is 16 residues. The germline V gene has CDR1 LNHDA and CDR2 SQIVND (reference sequence). The germline V and J ends were trimmed by 3 bases and 2 bases, with 16 bases remaining between them. PCR used 60 Vbeta primers and 13 Jbeta primers. Some clones are missing from TCRdb's copy, which holds only in-frame ones; the method was immunoSEQ multiplex PCR. The sample consists of some 200,000 clones, 82% of them appearing once. As to this clone: What it recognizes is unknown.

The source material was PBMCs. The sequence derives from a boy between 2 and 10 years old in good health and CMV-seronegative. The chain has TRBV19 and TRBJ1-1, with D unresolved. The CDR3 loop reads CASSMGGSQINTEAFF. CDR3 sequence (DNA): TGTGCCAGTAGTATGGGAGGGTCGCAAATCAACACTGAAGCTTTCTTT.